This TCR beta chain was retrieved from a study of CD8+ T cells in alopecia areata. Across the study: The duration of tofacitinib was 6 to 18 months, with 6 months off drug afterward. Findings and caveats of the study: Many expanded lesional clones remained in scalp and blood on tofacitinib.

Following RNA extraction, reverse transcription yielded cDNA that acted as the sequencing template. Assay: immunoSEQ multiplex PCR; the TCRdb copy retains only in-frame clones and omits some. The repertoire holds about 110,000 clones, with about 60% as singletons. The CDR3 contains 14 residues. The germline CDR1 and CDR2 sequences are MNHEY and SVGAGI. V shed 4 bases and J shed 0 bases, with 8 bases lying between them. As to treatment: oral pan-JAK inhibitor, 5-10 mg twice daily. Concerning this clone: What it binds is unknown.

The clonotype comes from a human donor with alopecia areata. This chain joins TRBV6-5 and TRBJ2-3, with D unresolved. This sample comprised CD8+ T cells sorted from blood, obtained at week 24, from a patient treated with tofacitinib. The CDR3 DNA sequence: TGTGCCAGCAGTTCCGATTGGAGCACAGATACGCAGTATTTT. Its protein is CASSSDWSTDTQYF.